These 24 T cell receptor beta chains originate from one sample sequenced in a study of blood T cell repertoires in COVID-19. Clones were read by immunoSEQ multiplex PCR, and TCRdb kept only the in-frame ones, dropping some. The sample yields about 200,000 clones, 80% to 90% seen once. Sample: peripheral blood. The receptors stem from a woman older than 75 with acute or convalescent COVID-19.

This clone is a singleton in its sample. The V gene is TRBV2, the J gene TRBJ1-5; no clear D gene. CDR1 is SNHLY, CDR2 FYNNEI, per germline. There are 13 residues in the CDR3. Trimming cost V 8 bases and J 4 bases, with 12 bases left between them. The chain's CDR3 is CASGPGGNQPQHF. CDR3 bases: TGTGCCAGCGGCCCAGGTGGAAATCAGCCCCAGCATTTT.

The chain links TRBV19 to TRBJ1-2; D perhaps matches TRBD1 (5 bases). The CDR3 covers 13 residues. Germline V CDR1 and CDR2: LNHDA, SQIVND (reference sequence). V was trimmed by 3 bases and J by 6 bases, leaving 11 bases between them. CDR3: CASSIRIGDGYTF. The CDR3 region has the DNA TGTGCCAGTAGTATCCGAATAGGGGATGGCTACACCTTC.

This sequence joins TRBV11-2 and TRBJ2-2; a weak D match, TRBD2 (6 bases). Germline CDR1 reads SGHAT; CDR2 reads FQNNGV. The V end lost 2 bases, the J end lost 3 bases, and 13 bases lay between the germline ends. The CDR3 is 16 residues long. The CDR3 sequence: CASSLLAGTYTGELFF. The CDR3 DNA follows: TGTGCCAGCAGCTTACTCGCGGGAACTTACACCGGGGAGCTGTTTTTT.

J is TRBJ2-1 and V is TRBV5-1, with a possible D match to TRBD2 (5 bases). The CDR3 covers 13 residues. CDR1 is SGHRS, CDR2 YFSETQ, per germline. The V end lost 2 bases, the J end lost 9 bases, and 12 bases lay between the germline ends. CDR3 residues: CASSLLSSSEQFF. The CDR3, as DNA: TGCGCCAGCAGCTTATTATCTAGCAGTGAGCAGTTCTTC. Filled out from reference TRBV5-1 and TRBJ2-1, the complete variable domain reads KAGVTQTPRYLIKTRGQQVTLSCSPISGHRSVSWYQQTPGQGLQFLFEYFSETQRNKGNFPGRFSGRQFSNSRSEMNVSTLELGDSALYLCASSLLSSSEQFFGPGTRLTVL.

This clone occurred once. The CDR3 is CASSPLGQGAYEQYF. The CDR3 bases are TGTGCCAGCAGTCCGCTCGGACAGGGGGCCTACGAGCAGTACTTC. This chain joins TRBV6-6 and TRBJ2-7, with 10 positions matching TRBD1. This CDR3 comprises 15 residues. J lost 2 bases, V lost 5 bases, and 6 bases had no gene match. The V gene's germline CDR1 is MNHNY and CDR2 SVGAGI (reference sequence).

The chain links TRBV6-1 to TRBJ2-7, with D possibly matching TRBD1 (7 bases). The CDR3 loop spans 14 amino acids. Trimming cost V 5 bases and J 5 bases, with 16 bases left between them. In germline, CDR1 is MNHNS, CDR2 SASEGT. The CDR3 here is CASSLRQGGDEQYF. CDR3 DNA: TGTGCCAGCAGTCTCCGGCAGGGGGGAGACGAGCAGTACTTC.

The rearrangement uses TRBV15 and TRBJ2-7; possibly TRBD2 for D (7 bases). CDR1 is LNHNV and CDR2 is YYDKDF in the germline V gene (reference sequence). V was clipped by 0 bases and J by 3 bases, with 15 bases between them. This CDR3 spans 16 amino acids. The CDR3 DNA reads TGTGCCACCAGCAGAGATCGGGGGGCTTTGGGCTACGAGCAGTACTTC. Protein sequence: CATSRDRGALGYEQYF.

V gene TRBV3-1 (or the pseudogene TRBV3-2) combines with J gene TRBJ2-7; D is undetermined. Germline loops: CDR1 LGHDT, CDR2 YNNKEL (reference sequence). The CDR3 runs to 14 residues. With 3 bases removed from V and 6 bases from J, the gap between germline ends came to 15 bases. The DNA of the CDR3 is TGTGCCAGCAGCCACCTAGGAAATCGTCTCGAGCAGTACTTC. This translates into CASSHLGNRLEQYF.

CDR3 nucleotide sequence: TGTGCCAGTAGTTCCCAGACAGGGGGCTACGAGCAGTACTTC. Its translation is CASSSQTGGYEQYF. The chain employs TRBV19 and TRBJ2-7; 9 bases fit TRBD1. There are 14 residues in the CDR3. J gave up 3 bases and V 5 bases, and 5 bases lay outside the gene matches. In germline, CDR1 is LNHDA, CDR2 SQIVND (reference sequence).

This chain joins TRBV5-1 and TRBJ2-1, with D hard to call. The CDR3 has 14 amino acids. Germline V gene lookup returns CDR1 SGHRS and CDR2 YFSETQ. The V and J ends lost 2 bases and 5 bases respectively, with 11 bases between them. CDR3 sequence reads: CASSLGSEDNEQFF. In DNA, the CDR3 is TGCGCCAGCAGCTTAGGATCCGAGGACAATGAGCAGTTCTTC.

The J gene is TRBJ2-5, the V gene TRBV18, with D perhaps matching TRBD2 (5 bases). V shed 3 bases and J shed 4 bases, with 9 bases lying between them. The CDR3 covers 13 residues. Germline V gene data show CDR1 as KGHSH and CDR2 as LQKENI. The CDR3 DNA reads as TGTGCCAGCTCACCGCTCCGGGGAGAGACCCAGTACTTC. Protein sequence: CASSPLRGETQYF. Complete variable domain (other parts from reference TRBV18 and TRBJ2-5): NAGVMQNPRHLVRRRGQEARLRCSPMKGHSHVYWYRQLPEEGLKFMVYLQKENIIDESGMPKERFSAEFPKEGPSILRIQQVVRGDSAAYFCASSPLRGETQYFGPGTRLLVL.

This chain uses TRBV5-1 with TRBJ1-1; tentatively, D is TRBD1 (6 bases). The CDR3 sequence is 13 residues long. V shed 4 bases and J shed 8 bases, with 15 bases lying between them. CDR1 is SGHRS, CDR2 YFSETQ, per germline. CDR3 coding DNA: TGCGCCAGCAGCCCGATCGCGGGGGCCGAAGCTTTCTTT. Protein product: CASSPIAGAEAFF.

Only one count was recorded for this clone. The chain is built from TRBV28 and TRBJ2-7; D uncertain. V was shortened by 8 bases and J by 1 base, with 12 bases between the two germline ends. CDR1 is MDHEN, CDR2 SYDVKM, per germline. This CDR3 comprises 13 residues. The CDR3 is CASHRLMSYEQYF. CDR3 in DNA: TGTGCCAGCCATAGACTTATGTCCTACGAGCAGTACTTC.

The V and J genes are TRBV12-3 or TRBV12-4 and TRBJ1-1; D is undetermined. The CDR3 totals 12 residues. Between the trimmed V and J ends, which lost 5 bases and 11 bases, there was a span of 15 bases. CDR3 residues: CASSPRPGMAFF. The CDR3 nucleotides are TGTGCCAGCAGTCCCCGCCCGGGAATGGCTTTCTTT.

This clone was picked up one time. The J gene is TRBJ1-3, the V gene TRBV5-1; no clear D. CDR1 SGHRS and CDR2 YFSETQ come from the germline V gene. The V gene lost 0 bases and the J gene lost 4 bases, with 8 bases spanning the gap. The length of the CDR3 is 14 residues. CDR3 region: CASSLEAAGNTIYF. DNA of the CDR3: TGCGCCAGCAGCTTGGAGGCGGCGGGAAACACCATATATTTT. Together with reference TRBV5-1 and TRBJ1-3, the CDR3 gives the full variable domain: KAGVTQTPRYLIKTRGQQVTLSCSPISGHRSVSWYQQTPGQGLQFLFEYFSETQRNKGNFPGRFSGRQFSNSRSEMNVSTLELGDSALYLCASSLEAAGNTIYFGEGSWLTVV.

V and J are TRBV18 and TRBJ2-5, with D perhaps matching TRBD1 (6 bases). Per the germline V gene, CDR1 is KGHSH and CDR2 is LQKENI. The V end lost 1 base, the J end lost 2 bases, and 8 bases lay between the germline ends. The CDR3 consists of 14 residues. CDR3 bases: TGTGCCAGCTCACCACGAGGGGGTCAAGAGACCCAGTACTTC. It codes for CASSPRGGQETQYF.

The V gene is TRBV23-1, the J gene TRBJ2-5, with D perhaps matching TRBD2 (6 bases). TRBV23-1 is sorted into the ORF group, with uncertain function. Trimming left V 8 bases short and J 5 bases short, with 27 bases between. The CDR3 spans 17 residues. CDR3 region: CASPFESDYSGSETQYF. CDR3 bases: TGCGCCAGCCCTTTCGAATCGGACTACAGTGGGTCGGAGACCCAGTACTTC.

The chain recombines TRBV19 with TRBJ1-1; unclear D gene. CDR1 is LNHDA, CDR2 SQIVND, per germline (reference sequence). This CDR3 contains 14 residues. The V and J ends lost 10 bases and 7 bases respectively, with 22 bases between them. This CDR3 reads CATSRAKAWGEAFF. CDR3 DNA: TGTGCCACTTCGAGGGCGAAGGCCTGGGGTGAAGCTTTCTTT.

This chain uses TRBV29-1 with TRBJ1-2; no firm D call. The V end lost 6 bases, the J end lost 4 bases, and 12 bases lay between the germline ends. The CDR3 contains 12 residues. Germline V lookup: CDR1 SQVTM, CDR2 ANQGSEA. Here the CDR3 DNA reads TGCAGCGTCAATTTAGATATCTATGGCTACACCTTC. It yields the protein CSVNLDIYGYTF.

In DNA form, the CDR3 reads TGTGCCAGCAGCCAGGGGACAGGGGGCCGCGGCTACACCTTC. Translation: CASSQGTGGRGYTF. The chain couples TRBV3-1 (or the pseudogene TRBV3-2) to TRBJ1-2, with 12 bases fitting TRBD1. Trimming at V came to 3 bases and at J to 8 bases, leaving 4 bases not matched to a gene. CDR1 is LGHDT and CDR2 is YNNKEL in the germline V gene (reference sequence). CDR3 length: 14 residues.

The chain is built from TRBV9 and TRBJ1-1; 7 bases align to TRBD1. The CDR3 loop spans 13 amino acids. Germline CDR1 and CDR2: SGDLS and YYNGEE. The trim removed 3 bases at V and 4 bases at J, leaving 3 bases unmatched. The CDR3 nucleotides are TGTGCCAGCAGCGAGACAGGGTTCACTGAAGCTTTCTTT. Translating it yields CASSETGFTEAFF.

This clone was seen only a few times. This chain links TRBV4-1 with TRBJ2-1; perhaps TRBD2 as D (6 bases). This CDR3 has 15 amino acids. Trimming shortened V by 0 bases and J by 8 bases, and 14 bases separated the two germline ends. Germline V gene data show CDR1 as MGHRA and CDR2 as YSYEKL. Here the CDR3 DNA reads TGCGCCAGCAGCCAAGATTACAGCCCGGGGGATGAGCAGTTCTTC. This gives the protein CASSQDYSPGDEQFF.

The chain employs TRBV11-2 and TRBJ2-1, with 7 bases lining up with TRBD2. Losses at the gene ends were 0 bases for V and 5 bases for J; bases not matched to a gene: 4. Germline V gene data show CDR1 as SGHAT and CDR2 as FQNNGV. The CDR3 has 15 residues. The CDR3 DNA reads TGTGCCAGCAGCTTAGAAGGTCTAGCGGACAATGAGCAGTTCTTC. Encoded protein: CASSLEGLADNEQFF.

The chain uses TRBV24-1 and TRBJ1-5; 8 positions match TRBD1. The CDR3 runs to 15 residues. CDR1 is KGHDR and CDR2 is SFDVKD in the germline V gene. V shed 5 bases, J shed 5 bases, and the junction held 7 bases outside the gene matches. The CDR3 region has the DNA TGTGCCACCAGTGCCGGACAGGGTTCCCATCAGCCCCAGCATTTT. Protein product: CATSAGQGSHQPQHF.